A selection of T cell receptor beta chains follows, all from one sample in a study of cytomegalovirus exposure and HLA in healthy donors. Only in-frame clones appear in the TCRdb table, and some are missing; sequencing was by immunoSEQ multiplex PCR. This table has 200,000 or so clones, over 75% appearing once. The sample taken for sequencing was PBMCs. These receptors originate from a girl aged 2-10 years in good health and CMV-seronegative. Both conserved end residues are part of each CDR3. D genes are given only for firm matches. Not all rows give a size; the values are once, few, many and, for expanded clones, a class.

d_call: TRBD1
clone_size: few
v_call: TRBV10-3
j_call: TRBJ2-7
cdr3_aa: CAIKGALYEQYF
cdr3_nt: TGTGCCATCAAGGGGGCCCTATACGAGCAGTACTTC

d_call: -
clone_size: -
v_call: TRBV6-1
j_call: TRBJ2-1
cdr3_aa: CASSPLELAYNEQFF
cdr3_nt: TGTGCCAGCAGCCCCCTGGAGCTAGCGTACAATGAGCAGTTCTTC

d_call: TRBD2
clone_size: -
v_call: TRBV2
j_call: TRBJ2-4
cdr3_aa: CASSDGGRAKNIQYF
cdr3_nt: TGTGCCAGCAGTGATGGCGGGAGGGCCAAAAACATTCAGTACTTC

d_call: TRBD2
clone_size: -
v_call: TRBV5-1
j_call: TRBJ2-7
cdr3_aa: CASSWAGLVAGVREQYF
cdr3_nt: TGCGCCAGCAGCTGGGCGGGGTTAGTAGCGGGAGTACGCGAGCAGTACTTC

d_call: TRBD2
clone_size: -
v_call: TRBV6-5
j_call: TRBJ2-5
cdr3_aa: CASSRGLAGGETQYF
cdr3_nt: TGTGCCAGCAGCCGGGGTCTAGCGGGGGGAGAGACCCAGTACTTC

d_call: -
clone_size: -
v_call: TRBV5-1
j_call: TRBJ1-4
cdr3_aa: CASSLNGAATNEKLFF
cdr3_nt: TGCGCCAGCAGCTTGAATGGGGCAGCTACTAATGAAAAACTGTTTTTT

d_call: -
clone_size: -
v_call: TRBV10-3
j_call: TRBJ1-1
cdr3_aa: CAISGWELRANTEAFF
cdr3_nt: TGTGCCATCAGTGGTTGGGAGCTACGAGCGAACACTGAAGCTTTCTTT

d_call: -
clone_size: -
v_call: TRBV19
j_call: TRBJ2-1
cdr3_aa: CASTVGSGSPLYNEQFF
cdr3_nt: TGTGCCAGTACTGTAGGGAGCGGCAGTCCCCTCTACAATGAGCAGTTCTTC

d_call: -
clone_size: -
v_call: TRBV29-1
j_call: TRBJ2-7
cdr3_aa: CSVEGQGYEQYF
cdr3_nt: TGCAGCGTTGAGGGGCAGGGCTACGAGCAGTACTTC

d_call: TRBD2
clone_size: -
v_call: TRBV7-9
j_call: TRBJ2-5
cdr3_aa: CASSFPLAAQETQYF
cdr3_nt: TGTGCCAGCAGCTTCCCACTAGCGGCCCAAGAGACCCAGTACTTC

d_call: TRBD1
clone_size: -
v_call: TRBV15
j_call: TRBJ1-4
cdr3_aa: CATSGTGGIPDSEKLFF
cdr3_nt: TGTGCCACCAGCGGGACAGGGGGCATCCCCGATAGTGAAAAACTGTTTTTT